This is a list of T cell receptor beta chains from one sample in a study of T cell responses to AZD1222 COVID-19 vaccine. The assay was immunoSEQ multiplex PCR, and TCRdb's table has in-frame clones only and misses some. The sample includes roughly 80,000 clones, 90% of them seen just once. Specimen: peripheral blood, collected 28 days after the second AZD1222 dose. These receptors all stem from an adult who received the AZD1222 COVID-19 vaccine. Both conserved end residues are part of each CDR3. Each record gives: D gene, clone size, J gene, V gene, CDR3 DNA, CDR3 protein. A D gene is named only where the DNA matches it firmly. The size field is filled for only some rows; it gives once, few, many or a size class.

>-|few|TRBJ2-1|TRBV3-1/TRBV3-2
TGTGCCAGCAGCCAAAGGCAGTATGAGCAGTTCTTC
CASSQRQYEQFF
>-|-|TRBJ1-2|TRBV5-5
TGTGCCAGCAGCTTTCCCACGGGAGGGTTGAACGGCGGCTACACCTTC
CASSFPTGGLNGGYTF
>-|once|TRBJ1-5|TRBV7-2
TGTGCCAGCAGCTTAGTAAGTGTCATTAGCAATCAGCCCCAGCATTTT
CASSLVSVISNQPQHF
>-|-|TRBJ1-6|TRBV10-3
TGTGCCATCAGTGAAGAGTCAGGTTCACCCCTCCACTTT
CAISEESGSPLHF
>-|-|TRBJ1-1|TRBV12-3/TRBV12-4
TGTGCCAGCAGTGATCAGGAGTACACTGAAGCTTTCTTT
CASSDQEYTEAFF
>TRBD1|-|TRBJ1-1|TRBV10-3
TGTGCCATCAGCAGACAGGGAGGGGAGGGAACTGAAGCTTTCTTT
CAISRQGGEGTEAFF
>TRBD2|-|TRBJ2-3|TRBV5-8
TGTGCCAGCAGCCCGGGACTAGCGGGGCCCACAGATACGCAGTATTTT
CASSPGLAGPTDTQYF
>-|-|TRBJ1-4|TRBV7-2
TGTGCCAGCAGCTCAAGGTTTGGGGAAAAACTGTTTTTT
CASSSRFGEKLFF
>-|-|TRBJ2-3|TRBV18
TGTGCCACCTTATATGGCCTGGCAAATACGCAGTATTTT
CATLYGLANTQYF
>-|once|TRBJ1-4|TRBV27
TGTGCCAGCAGTTTAGTGTCGAGGATGGGGTCTAATGAAAAACTGTTTTTT
CASSLVSRMGSNEKLFF
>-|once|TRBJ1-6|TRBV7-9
TGTGCCAGCAGCTTAACGGGAAATTCACCCCTCCACTTT
CASSLTGNSPLHF
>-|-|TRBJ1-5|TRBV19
TGTGCCAGTAGTACGACAACCCGCAATCAGCCCCAGCATTTT
CASSTTTRNQPQHF
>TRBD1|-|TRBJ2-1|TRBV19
TGTGCCAGTAGTTTCCGGGACAGGGCCCCCAATGAGCAGTTCTTC
CASSFRDRAPNEQFF
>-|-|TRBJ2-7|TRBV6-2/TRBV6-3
TGTGCCAGCAGTCTATGGAGAGTTAGCTCCTACGAGCAGTACTTC
CASSLWRVSSYEQYF
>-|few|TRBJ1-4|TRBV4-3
TGCGCCAGCAGCCAAGGGCAGGGGTTCGAGGTCGTGGATGAAAAACTGTTTTTT
CASSQGQGFEVVDEKLFF
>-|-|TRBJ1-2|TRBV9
TGTGCCAGCAGCGTTTCCATGGGAATCGGGTATGGCTACACCTTC
CASSVSMGIGYGYTF
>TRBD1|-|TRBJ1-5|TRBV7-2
TGTGCCAGCAGCCAAGGACAGGTTAATCAGCCCCAGCATTTT
CASSQGQVNQPQHF
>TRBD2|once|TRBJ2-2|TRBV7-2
TGTGCCAGCAGCTTTAGCGGGGCCAAGGAGCTGTTTTTT
CASSFSGAKELFF
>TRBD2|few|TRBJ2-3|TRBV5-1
TGCGCCAGCAGCTTGAGGTCTAGCGGGGGCACAGATACGCAGTATTTT
CASSLRSSGGTDTQYF
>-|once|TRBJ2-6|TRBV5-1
TGCGCCAGCAGCTTGGGGGGCACGAGCTCTGGGGCCAACGTCCTGACTTTC
CASSLGGTSSGANVLTF
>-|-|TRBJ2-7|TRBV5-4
TGTGCCAGCAGCTCTTTGGGCGGCGAGCAGTACTTC
CASSSLGGEQYF
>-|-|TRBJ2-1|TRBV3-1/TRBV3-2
TGTGCCAGCAGTCGGACGGGGGTAATCTACAATGAGCAGTTCTTC
CASSRTGVIYNEQFF
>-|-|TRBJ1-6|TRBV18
TGTGCCAGCTCTCCCGGGTCATGGGATTCACCCCTCCACTTT
CASSPGSWDSPLHF
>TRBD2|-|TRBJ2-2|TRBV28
TGTGCCAGCTTGACTAGCGGGGCCTATACGAACACCGGGGAGCTGTTTTTT
CASLTSGAYTNTGELFF
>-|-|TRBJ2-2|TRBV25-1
TGTGCCAGCAGACATACAGGGACCGGGGAGCTGTTTTTT
CASRHTGTGELFF
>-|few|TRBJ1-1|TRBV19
TGTGCCAGTAGTTCCCCGCCAGGGAGGTTGCTGAACACTGAAGCTTTCTTT
CASSSPPGRLLNTEAFF
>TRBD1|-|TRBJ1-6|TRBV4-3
TGCGCCAGCAGCCAATTGACAGGGGGCAAGTCACCCCTCCACTTT
CASSQLTGGKSPLHF
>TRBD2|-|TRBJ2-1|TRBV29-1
TGCAGCGTGGGGGGAGGACTAGCATATTACAATGAGCAGTTCTTC
CSVGGGLAYYNEQFF
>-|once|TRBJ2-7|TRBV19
TGTGCCAGTAGTATAGCCGGGGGCCCCTCCTACGAGCAGTACTTC
CASSIAGGPSYEQYF
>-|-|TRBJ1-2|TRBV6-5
TGTGCCAGCAGTCCTCGGACATACCCAAATGGCTACACCTTC
CASSPRTYPNGYTF
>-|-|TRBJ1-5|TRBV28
TGTGCCAGCAGTTTAAATAGGGTCCGACAGCCCCAGCATTTT
CASSLNRVRQPQHF
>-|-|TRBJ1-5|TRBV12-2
TGTGCAAGTCGACCTGACAGGAGGGGCAATCAGCCCCAGCATTTT
CASRPDRRGNQPQHF
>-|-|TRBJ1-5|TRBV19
TGTGCCAGTAGTATTGACAGTAGCAATCAGCCCCAGCATTTT
CASSIDSSNQPQHF
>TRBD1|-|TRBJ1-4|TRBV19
TGTGCCAGTAGTATCCCACCCTGGACAGGGGGGAATGAAAAACTGTTTTTT
CASSIPPWTGGNEKLFF
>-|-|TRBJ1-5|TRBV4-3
TGCGCCAGCAGCCAAGGGGTAGCACGCAATCAGCCCCAGCATTTT
CASSQGVARNQPQHF
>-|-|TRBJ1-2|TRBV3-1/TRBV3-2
TGTGCCAGCAGCCTACAGGGAAACTATGGCTACACCTTC
CASSLQGNYGYTF
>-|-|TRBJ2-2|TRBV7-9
TGTGCCAGCAGCTTAGAACGGACAATGATCGGGGAGCTGTTTTTT
CASSLERTMIGELFF
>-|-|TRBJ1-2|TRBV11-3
TGTGCCAGCAGCTGCTCACAGGGACCTGTCTATGGCTACACCTTC
CASSCSQGPVYGYTF
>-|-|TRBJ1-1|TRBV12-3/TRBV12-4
TGTGCCAGCAGTTTAAGGACCAACACTGAAGCTTTCTTT
CASSLRTNTEAFF